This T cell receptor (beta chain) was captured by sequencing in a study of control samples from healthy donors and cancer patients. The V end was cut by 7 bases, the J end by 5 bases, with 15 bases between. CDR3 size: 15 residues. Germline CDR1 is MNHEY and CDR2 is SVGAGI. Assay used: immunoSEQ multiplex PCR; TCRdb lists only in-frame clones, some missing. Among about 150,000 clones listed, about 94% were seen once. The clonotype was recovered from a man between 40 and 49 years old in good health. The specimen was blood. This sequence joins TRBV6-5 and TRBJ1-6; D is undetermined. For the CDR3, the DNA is TGTGCCAGCACCGGACCCACGAGGAATAATTCACCCCTCCACTTT. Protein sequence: CASTGPTRNNSPLHF.